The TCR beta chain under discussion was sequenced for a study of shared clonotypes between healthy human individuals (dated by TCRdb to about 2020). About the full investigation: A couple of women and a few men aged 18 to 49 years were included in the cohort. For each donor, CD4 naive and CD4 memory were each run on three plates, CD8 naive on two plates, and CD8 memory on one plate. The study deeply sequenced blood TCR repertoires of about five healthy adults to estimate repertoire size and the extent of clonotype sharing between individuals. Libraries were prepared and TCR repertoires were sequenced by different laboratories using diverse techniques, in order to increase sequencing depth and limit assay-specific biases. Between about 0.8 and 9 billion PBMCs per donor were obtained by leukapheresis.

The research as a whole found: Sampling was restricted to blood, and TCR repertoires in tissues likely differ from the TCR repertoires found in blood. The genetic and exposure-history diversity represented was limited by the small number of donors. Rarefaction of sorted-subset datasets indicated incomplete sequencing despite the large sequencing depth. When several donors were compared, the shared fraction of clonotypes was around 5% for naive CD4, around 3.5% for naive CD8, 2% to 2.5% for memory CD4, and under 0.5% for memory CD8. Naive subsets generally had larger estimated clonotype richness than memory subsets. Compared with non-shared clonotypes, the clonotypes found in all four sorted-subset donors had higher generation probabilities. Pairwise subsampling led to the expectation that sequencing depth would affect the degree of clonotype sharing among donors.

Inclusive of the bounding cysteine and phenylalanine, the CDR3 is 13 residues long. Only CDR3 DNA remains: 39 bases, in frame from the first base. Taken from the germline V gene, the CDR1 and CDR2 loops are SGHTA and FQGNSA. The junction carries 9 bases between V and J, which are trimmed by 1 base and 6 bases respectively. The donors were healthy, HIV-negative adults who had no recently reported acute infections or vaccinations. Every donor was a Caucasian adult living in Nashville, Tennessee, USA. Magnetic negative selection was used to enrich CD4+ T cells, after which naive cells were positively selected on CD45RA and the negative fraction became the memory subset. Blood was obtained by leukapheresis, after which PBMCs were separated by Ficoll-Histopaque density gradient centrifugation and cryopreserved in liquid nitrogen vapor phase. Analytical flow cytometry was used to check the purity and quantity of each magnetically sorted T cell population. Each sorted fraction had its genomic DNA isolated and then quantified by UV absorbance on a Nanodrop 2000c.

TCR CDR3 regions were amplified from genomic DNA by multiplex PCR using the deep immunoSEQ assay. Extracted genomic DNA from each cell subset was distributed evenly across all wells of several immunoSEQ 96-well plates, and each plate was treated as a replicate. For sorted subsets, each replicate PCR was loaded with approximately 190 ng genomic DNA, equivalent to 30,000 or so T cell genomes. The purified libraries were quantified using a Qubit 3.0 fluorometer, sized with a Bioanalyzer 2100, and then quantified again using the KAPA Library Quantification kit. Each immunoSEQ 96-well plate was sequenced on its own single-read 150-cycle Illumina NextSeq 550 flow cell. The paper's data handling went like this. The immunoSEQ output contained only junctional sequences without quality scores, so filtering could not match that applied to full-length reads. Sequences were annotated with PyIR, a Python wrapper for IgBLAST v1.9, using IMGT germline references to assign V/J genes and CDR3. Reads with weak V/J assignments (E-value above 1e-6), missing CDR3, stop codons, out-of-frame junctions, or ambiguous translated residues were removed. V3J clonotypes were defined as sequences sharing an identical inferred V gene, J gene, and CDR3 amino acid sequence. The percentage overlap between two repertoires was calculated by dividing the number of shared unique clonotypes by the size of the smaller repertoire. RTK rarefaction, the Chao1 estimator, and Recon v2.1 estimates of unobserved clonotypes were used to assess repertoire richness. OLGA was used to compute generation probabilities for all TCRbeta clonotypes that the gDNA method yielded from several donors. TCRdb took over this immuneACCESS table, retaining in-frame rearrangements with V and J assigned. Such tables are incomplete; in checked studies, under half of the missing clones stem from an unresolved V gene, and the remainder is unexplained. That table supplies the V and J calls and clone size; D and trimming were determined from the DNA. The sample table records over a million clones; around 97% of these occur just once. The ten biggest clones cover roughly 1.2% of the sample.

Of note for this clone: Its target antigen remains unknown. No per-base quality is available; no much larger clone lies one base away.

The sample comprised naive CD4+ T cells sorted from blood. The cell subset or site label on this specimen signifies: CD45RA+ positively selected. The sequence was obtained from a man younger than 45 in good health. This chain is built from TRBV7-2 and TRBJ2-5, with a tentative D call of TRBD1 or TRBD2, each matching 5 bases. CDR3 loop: CASSLGGWQTQYF. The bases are TGTGCCAGCAGCTTAGGGGGGTGGCAGACCCAGTACTTC.